Here is one T cell receptor beta chain with its context. The ends were cut back, 3 bases at V and 1 base at J, with 7 bases in the middle. Looked up from germline, CDR1 is SGHRS and CDR2 is YFSETQ. CDR3 length: 14 residues. These data come from a study of blood T cell repertoires in COVID-19. At the level of the study: Specimens from acute and convalescent COVID-19 originated in the United States, Italy and Spain. T cells, B-cell-depleted T cells, or PBMCs provided the cDNA or gDNA that served as material.

Source study methods: By means of reference gene primer amplification, nucleated cell counts were estimated. Repertoires were generated with immunoSEQ multiplex PCR, while TCRdb's copy carries only in-frame clones and drops some. V, J and clone size are those of that table, while D and trimming were read from the DNA. The table lists 50,000 to 60,000 clones, around 90% of them singletons. The chain employs TRBV5-1 and TRBJ2-2; a weak D match, TRBD1 (5 bases). Sequencing used peripheral blood. This sequence originates from a human donor in a cohort sampled during active COVID-19. The CDR3 DNA follows: TGCGCCAGCAGCTCCCAGGGGAACACCGGGGAGCTGTTTTTT. Translating it yields CASSSQGNTGELFF.